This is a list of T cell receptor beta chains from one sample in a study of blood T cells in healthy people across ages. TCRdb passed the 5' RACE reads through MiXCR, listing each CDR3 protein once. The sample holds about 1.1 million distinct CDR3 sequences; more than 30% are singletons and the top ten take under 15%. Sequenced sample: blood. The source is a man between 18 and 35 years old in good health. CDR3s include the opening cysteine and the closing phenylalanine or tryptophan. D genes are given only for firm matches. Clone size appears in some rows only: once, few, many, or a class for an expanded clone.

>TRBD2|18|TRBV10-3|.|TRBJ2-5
TGTGCCATCAGTGAGTCGAACTCCCTAGCGGGTTCTAATGGTGAGCAGTACTTC
CAISESNSLAGSNGEQYF
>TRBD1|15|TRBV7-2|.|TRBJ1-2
TGTGCCAGCAGCTTAGCTTTATTGACAGGGGGAGGCTACACCTTC
CASSLALLTGGGYTF
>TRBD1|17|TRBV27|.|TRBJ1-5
TGTGCCAGCTCTCGGGACAGGGCGCTATATAGCAATCAGCCCCAGCATTTT
CASSRDRALYSNQPQHF
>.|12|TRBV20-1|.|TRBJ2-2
TGCAGTGTCACTCAGGGGACCGGGGAGCTGTTTTTT
CSVTQGTGELFF
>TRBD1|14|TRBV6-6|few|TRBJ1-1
TGTGCCAGCACCCGGACAGGAACGAACACTGAAGCTTTCTTT
CASTRTGTNTEAFF
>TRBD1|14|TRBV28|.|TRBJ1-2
TGTGCCAGCAGAACAGGGGCTCTGAGGCATGGCTACACCTTC
CASRTGALRHGYTF
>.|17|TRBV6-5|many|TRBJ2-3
TGTGCCAGCAGTTACGGGGGGACAGTCCCGAACACAGATACGCAGTATTTT
CASSYGGTVPNTDTQYF
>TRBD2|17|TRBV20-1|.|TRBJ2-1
TGCAGTGCTAGAGGGGTGACTAGCGGGGGGTTATACAATGAGCAGTTCTTC
CSARGVTSGGLYNEQFF
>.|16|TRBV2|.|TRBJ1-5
TGTGCCAGCAGTGAAGGGGGGCCCTATAGCAATCAGCCCCAGCATTTT
CASSEGGPYSNQPQHF
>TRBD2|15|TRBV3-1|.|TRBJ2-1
TGTGCCAGCAGCCACCTAGCGGGGGGGGCTAATGAGCAGTTCTTC
CASSHLAGGANEQFF
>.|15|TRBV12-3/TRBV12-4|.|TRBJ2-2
TGTGCCAGCAGTCGGATAGGGGCCGACACCGGGGAGCTGTTTTTT
CASSRIGADTGELFF
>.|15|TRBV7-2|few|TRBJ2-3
TGTGCCAGCAGCCTCCACACAGTAAGCACAGATACGCAGTATTTT
CASSLHTVSTDTQYF
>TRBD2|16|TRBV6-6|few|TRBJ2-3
TGTGCCAGCAGTCAACAAACGGGGGGGCCCGGGGATACGCAGTATTTT
CASSQQTGGPGDTQYF
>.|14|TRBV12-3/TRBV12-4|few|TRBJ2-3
TGTGCCAGCAGTTTAAACGCACCCCCCGATACGCAGTATTTT
CASSLNAPPDTQYF
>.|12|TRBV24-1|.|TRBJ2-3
TGTGCCGTACGTGGGGACACAGATACGCAGTATTTT
CAVRGDTDTQYF
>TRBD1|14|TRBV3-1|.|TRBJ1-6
TGTGCCAGCAGCGTTCGGGACAGCAATTCACCCCCCCACTTT
CASSVRDSNSPPHF
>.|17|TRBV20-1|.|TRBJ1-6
TGCAGTGCTAGAGATCCCACCACCCGCTCGTATAATTCACCCCTCCACTTT
CSARDPTTRSYNSPLHF
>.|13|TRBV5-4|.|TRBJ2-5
TGTGCCAGCAGCTCGGGGGATAGAGAGACCCAGTACTTC
CASSSGDRETQYF
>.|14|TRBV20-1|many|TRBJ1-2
TGCAGTGCTAGCGGAATGGAACAGAGCTATGGCTACACCTTC
CSASGMEQSYGYTF
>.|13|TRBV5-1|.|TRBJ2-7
TGCGCCAGCAGCTATGACATGGCCTACGAGCAGTACTTC
CASSYDMAYEQYF
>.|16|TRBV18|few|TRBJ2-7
TGTGCCAGCTCACCACTCGAGGGGAAAAGCGGCTACGAGCAGTACTTC
CASSPLEGKSGYEQYF
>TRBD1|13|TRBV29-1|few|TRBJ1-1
TGCAGCGGCGGGGACAGGCGGAACACTGAAGCTTTCTTT
CSGGDRRNTEAFF
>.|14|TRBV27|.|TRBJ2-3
TGTGCCAGCAGTTTAATACAAACTACGGCTACGCAGTATTTT
CASSLIQTTATQYF
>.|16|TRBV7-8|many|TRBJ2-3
TGTGCCAGCAGCTTAAATTCCCAGGGGATCACAGATACGCAGTATTTT
CASSLNSQGITDTQYF
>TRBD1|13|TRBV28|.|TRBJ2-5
TGTGCCAGCAGCTTGGACAGGGGGTTTGAGCAGTACTTC
CASSLDRGFEQYF
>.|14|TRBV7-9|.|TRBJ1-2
TGTGCCAGCAGCTTAAAGGGAATTAACTATGGCTACACCTTC
CASSLKGINYGYTF